The next 23 T cell receptor beta chains were all read from a single sample in a study of CD8 T cells in ankylosing spondylitis. TCRdb reanalysed the 5' RACE reads using MiXCR and keeps one entry per CDR3 protein. The sample gives around 770,000 distinct CDR3 sequences, approximately 10% of which show up once; 0.51% is in the top ten. No antigens are known for them. General study results and limits: What seemed typical of ankylosing spondylitis blood was a TCR beta motif built from several highly homologous variants.

Sequencing was performed on blood, either unsorted or a sorted T cell fraction (not recorded which). The origin of the receptors is a male donor with ankylosing spondylitis.

The chain links TRBV6-1 to TRBJ2-1, with 10 positions matching TRBD2. CDR1 and CDR2 (germline): MNHNS, SASEGT. This CDR3 contains 14 residues. The V segment lost 8 bases and the J segment 7 bases; nucleotides outside the gene matches: 8. The CDR3 DNA follows: TGTGCCAGCGCAAAGGGACTAGCGAGGAATGAGCAGTTCTTC. Translated, it gives CASAKGLARNEQFF.

This clonotype was observed a few times. The CDR3 loop is CASSLTGGWEETQYF. CDR3 DNA: TGTGCCAGCAGCTTGACAGGGGGTTGGGAAGAGACCCAGTACTTC. The chain uses TRBV11-2 and TRBJ2-5, with 9 bases fitting TRBD1. Germline loops: CDR1 SGHAT, CDR2 FQNNGV. CDR3 length equals 15 residues. The trim removed 3 bases at V and 3 bases at J, leaving 5 bases unmatched.

The table lists this clonotype with a few counts. The J gene is TRBJ2-7, the V gene TRBV29-1, with 11 bases lining up with TRBD1. V lost 7 bases, J lost 5 bases, and 10 bases stayed unmatched. Germline V CDR1 and CDR2: SQVTM, ANQGSEA. This CDR3 spans 14 amino acids. The CDR3 DNA reads TGCAGCGCCGCGACGGACAGGGGGCTGGACGAGCAGTACTTC. It specifies CSAATDRGLDEQYF.

The chain is built from TRBV18 and TRBJ2-5, with unresolved D. Trimming removed 4 bases from V and 4 bases from J, with 10 bases in between. CDR1 KGHSH and CDR2 LQKENI come from the germline V gene. The CDR3 is 13 amino acids. CDR3 in DNA: TGTGCCAGCTCACTACAAGTCGCAGAGACCCAGTACTTC. Its translation: CASSLQVAETQYF.

Many counts were recorded for this clonotype. V and J are TRBV20-1 and TRBJ1-1; D unclear. The CDR3 has 12 amino acids. V dropped 2 bases and J dropped 6 bases, with 10 bases sitting between them. Germline loops: CDR1 DFQATT, CDR2 SNEGSKA (reference sequence). The CDR3 spells CSARLQNAEAFF. Here the CDR3 DNA reads TGCAGTGCTAGACTGCAAAACGCTGAAGCTTTCTTT.

This clonotype was seen more than once but under ten times. The V and J genes are TRBV9 and TRBJ2-1; TRBD2 agrees at 13 bases. The CDR3 spans 16 residues. Per the germline V gene, CDR1 is SGDLS and CDR2 is YYNGEE. V lost 3 bases, J lost 5 bases, and 5 bases stayed unmatched. CDR3 loop: CASSALGLAGNNEQFF. The CDR3 region has the DNA TGTGCCAGCAGCGCGCTGGGACTAGCGGGGAACAATGAGCAGTTCTTC. Combining the CDR3 with reference TRBV9 and TRBJ2-1 gives the whole variable domain DSGVTQTPKHLITATGQRVTLRCSPRSGDLSVYWYQQSLDQGLQFLIQYYNGEERAKGNILERFSAQQFPDLHSELNLSSLELGDSALYFCASSALGLAGNNEQFFGPGTRLTVL.

This clonotype was found a few times. The chain is built from TRBV29-1 and TRBJ2-5, with 8 bases matching TRBD1. In germline, CDR1 is SQVTM, CDR2 ANQGSEA. The CDR3 is 13 residues long. Trimming at V came to 7 bases and at J to 3 bases, leaving 7 bases not matched to a gene. CDR3 protein: CSGDRGGKETQYF. CDR3 in DNA: TGCAGCGGTGACAGGGGAGGAAAAGAGACCCAGTACTTC. The whole variable domain, remainder taken from reference TRBV29-1 and TRBJ2-5, is SAVISQKPSRDICQRGTSLTIQCQVDSQVTMMFWYRQQPGQSLTLIATANQGSEATYESGFVIDKFPISRPNLTFSTLTVSNMSPEDSSIYLCSGDRGGKETQYFGPGTRLLVL.

This chain connects TRBV7-6 to TRBJ1-4; D unclear. V was pared by 4 bases and J by 5 bases, with 20 bases between. Germline V gene lookup returns CDR1 SGHVS and CDR2 FNYEAQ. This CDR3 comprises 17 residues. The CDR3 bases are TGTGCCAGCAGCTCCTCTCCGTCCGGGAGACTAAATGAAAAACTGTTTTTT. Translated, it gives CASSSSPSGRLNEKLFF.

This clonotype was seen many times. The J gene is TRBJ1-1, the V gene TRBV6-6; perhaps TRBD1 as D (5 bases). V dropped 7 bases and J dropped 1 base, with 13 bases sitting between them. Germline V CDR1 and CDR2: MNHNY, SVGAGI (reference sequence). This CDR3 spans 14 amino acids. The CDR3 loop reads CASILLGGNTEAFF. CDR3 nucleotides: TGTGCCAGCATCTTACTGGGGGGGAACACTGAAGCTTTCTTT.

This chain uses TRBV18 with TRBJ1-2; possible D gene TRBD1, 6 bases. Germline loops: CDR1 KGHSH, CDR2 LQKENI. This CDR3 is built from 12 residues. V gave up 6 bases and J gave up 6 bases, with 11 bases separating them. The CDR3 DNA is TGTGCCAGCTCGCAACAGGGTAATGGCTACACCTTC. Protein: CASSQQGNGYTF.

This sequence joins TRBV2 and TRBJ2-3; 8 bases are a match to TRBD2. Trimming at V came to 8 bases and at J to 6 bases, leaving 13 bases not matched to a gene. The CDR3 length is 15 residues. Germline V gene data show CDR1 as SNHLY and CDR2 as FYNNEI. CDR3 region: CASRAGLGASDTQYF. CDR3 in DNA: TGTGCCAGCCGGGCGGGACTAGGAGCCTCGGATACGCAGTATTTT.

The chain joins TRBV25-1 to TRBJ1-5; D may be TRBD1 (5 bases). The germline V gene encodes CDR1 MGHDK and CDR2 SYGVNS. The V gene lost 5 bases and the J gene lost 2 bases, with 16 bases spanning the gap. The CDR3 contains 16 residues. The CDR3 nucleotides are TGTGCCAGCAGTTCATGGGGGACCCGGGGCAATCAGCCCCAGCATTTT. Its translation: CASSSWGTRGNQPQHF.

The chain carries TRBV4-3 and TRBJ2-1, with D tentatively TRBD1 or TRBD2 (5 bases each). The CDR3 length is 18 residues. Germline loops: CDR1 LGHNA, CDR2 YSLEER. Trimming pared 4 bases from V and 4 bases from J, leaving 23 bases between. CDR3 sequence reads: CASSPTRGGSLSYNEQFF. Written as DNA, the CDR3 is TGCGCCAGCAGCCCTACGAGGGGCGGGTCTCTTTCATACAATGAGCAGTTCTTC.

This rearrangement joins TRBV4-3 to TRBJ2-7; TRBD1 or TRBD2 may be the D gene (5 bases each). Germline CDR1 reads LGHNA; CDR2 reads YSLEER. The CDR3 length is 16 residues. The V and J ends lost 0 bases and 7 bases respectively, with 19 bases between them. The CDR3 protein is CASSQDSGTFPWEQYF. CDR3 in DNA: TGCGCCAGCAGCCAAGACTCCGGGACCTTCCCGTGGGAGCAGTACTTC.

V gene TRBV4-2 combines with J gene TRBJ1-1; the D is unclear. The CDR3 is 15 amino acids. The V end was cut by 0 bases, the J end by 0 bases, with 8 bases between. The germline V gene encodes CDR1 LGHNA and CDR2 YNFKEQ. The CDR3 here is CASSQDIGLNTEAFF. DNA of the CDR3: TGTGCCAGCAGCCAAGACATAGGGTTGAACACTGAAGCTTTCTTT.

The rearrangement uses TRBV4-1 and TRBJ2-7; possibly TRBD1 or TRBD2 for D (5 bases each). The CDR3 totals 12 residues. With 5 bases removed from V and 8 bases from J, the gap between germline ends came to 13 bases. From germline, CDR1 is MGHRA and CDR2 YSYEKL. CDR3 bases: TGCGCCAGCAGCAGAGGGGCACAGCAGCAGTACTTC. This translates into CASSRGAQQQYF.

V is TRBV9 and J is TRBJ2-2; TRBD2 matches 11 bases. The CDR3 sequence is 15 residues long. V lost 5 bases to trimming and J lost 6 bases; unmatched junction nucleotides: 6. In germline, CDR1 is SGDLS, CDR2 YYNGEE. The CDR3 DNA sequence: TGTGCCAGCAGGAAATTAGCGGGGGGGCCCGGGGAGCTGTTTTTT. Translation gives CASRKLAGGPGELFF.

The chain couples TRBV7-8 to TRBJ2-1; 8 nucleotides match TRBD1. V shed 5 bases, J shed 8 bases, and the junction held 2 bases outside the gene matches. The CDR3 spans 12 residues. Per germline, CDR1 SGHVS and CDR2 FQNEAQ. CDR3 DNA: TGTGCCAGCAGCGGACAGGGCTATGAGCAGTTCTTC. Its translation: CASSGQGYEQFF.

The table lists this clonotype with a few counts. V is TRBV20-1 and J is TRBJ1-5; D gene uncertain. This CDR3 contains 15 residues. CDR1 is DFQATT and CDR2 is SNEGSKA in the germline V gene (reference sequence). The V end lost 1 base, the J end lost 1 base, and 11 bases lay between the germline ends. The DNA of the CDR3 is TGCAGTGCTAGAGTTTTGAGCAGGAGCAATCAGCCCCAGCATTTT. This encodes CSARVLSRSNQPQHF.

J is TRBJ2-5 and V is TRBV28; 11 nucleotides agree with TRBD1. Trimming removed 5 bases from V and 5 bases from J; junction bases left unmatched: 10. Germline loops: CDR1 MDHEN, CDR2 SYDVKM. The CDR3 is 16 amino acids. The DNA for the CDR3 is TGTGCCAGCAGTGAACCGGGACAGGGGGACAGGGAGACCCAGTACTTC. This sequence encodes CASSEPGQGDRETQYF.

This clonotype was seen a handful of times. The chain has TRBV6-5 and TRBJ1-1, with 8 bases lining up with TRBD1. CDR1 and CDR2 from the germline V gene are MNHEY and SVGAGI. Trimming at V came to 0 bases and at J to 10 bases, leaving 7 bases not matched to a gene. This CDR3 is 14 amino acids long. The CDR3 DNA is TGTGCCAGCAGTTACTCGTGGCAGGGGGCGAGAGCTTTCTTT. It yields the protein CASSYSWQGARAFF.

This clonotype was recorded at least ten times. This rearrangement joins TRBV4-3 to TRBJ2-1, with D hard to call. The CDR3 totals 14 residues. Germline values: CDR1 LGHNA, CDR2 YSLEER. V gave up 0 bases and J gave up 7 bases, with 10 bases separating them. Here the CDR3 reads CASSQEGFSNEQFF. CDR3 nucleotides: TGCGCCAGCAGCCAAGAGGGTTTCTCGAATGAGCAGTTCTTC.

The chain is built from TRBV5-1 and TRBJ1-6; 11 nucleotides agree with TRBD1. V gave up 2 bases and J gave up 7 bases; unmatched junction bases: 2. The CDR3 is 15 amino acids. CDR1 and CDR2 from the germline V gene are SGHRS and YFSETQ. For the CDR3, the DNA is TGCGCCAGCAGCTTAGGGGACAGGGGGAATTCACCCCTCCACTTT. It codes for CASSLGDRGNSPLHF.